Each of the 18 T cell receptor beta chains below was sequenced from the same sample in a study of CD8+ T cells in alopecia areata. Extracted RNA was reverse transcribed into cDNA, the sequencing template. The protocol was immunoSEQ multiplex PCR, while the TCRdb copy is restricted to in-frame clones and leaves out a portion. The sample includes 110,000 to 150,000 clones, roughly 61% of them seen just once. The specimen was CD4+ T cells sorted from blood, collected at week 0. The source of these receptors is a human donor with alopecia areata.

This clone was counted between two and nine times. V is TRBV5-1 and J is TRBJ2-2; D perhaps matches TRBD2 (6 bases). Germline assignment: CDR1 SGHRS and CDR2 YFSETQ. This CDR3 spans 16 amino acids. Between the trimmed V and J ends, which lost 7 bases and 2 bases, there was a span of 18 bases. The CDR3 protein is CASFPSGGTNTGELFF. The CDR3 DNA reads TGCGCCAGCTTCCCAAGTGGGGGGACTAACACCGGGGAGCTGTTTTTT. Together with reference TRBV5-1 and TRBJ2-2, the CDR3 gives the full variable domain: KAGVTQTPRYLIKTRGQQVTLSCSPISGHRSVSWYQQTPGQGLQFLFEYFSETQRNKGNFPGRFSGRQFSNSRSEMNVSTLELGDSALYLCASFPSGGTNTGELFFGEGSRLTVL.

This clone was detected only a few times. This rearrangement joins TRBV29-1 to TRBJ2-5; D is perhaps TRBD1 or TRBD2 (5 bases each). The CDR3 is 12 residues long. Trimming shortened V by 7 bases and J by 9 bases, and 18 bases separated the two germline ends. Per germline, CDR1 SQVTM and CDR2 ANQGSEA. Here the CDR3 DNA reads TGCAGCGGAGGACTCGAGCAGGGAGCCCAGTACTTC. It codes for CSGGLEQGAQYF. The complete variable domain, with remaining parts taken from reference TRBV29-1 and TRBJ2-5, reads SAVISQKPSRDICQRGTSLTIQCQVDSQVTMMFWYRQQPGQSLTLIATANQGSEATYESGFVIDKFPISRPNLTFSTLTVSNMSPEDSSIYLCSGGLEQGAQYFGPGTRLLVL.

The gene calls are TRBV7-9 and TRBJ1-3; weak D call: TRBD1 (6 bases). The CDR3 runs to 15 residues. V was cut by 0 bases and J by 4 bases, with 10 bases left in between. CDR1 SEHNR and CDR2 FQNEAQ come from the germline V gene (reference sequence). The chain's CDR3 is CASSLAWGPGNTIYF. CDR3 DNA sequence: TGTGCCAGCAGCTTAGCGTGGGGGCCGGGAAACACCATATATTTT.

The chain uses TRBV30 and TRBJ1-1; D is ambiguous. In germline, CDR1 is GTSNPN, CDR2 SVGIG (reference sequence). The CDR3 contains 15 residues. V lost 0 bases, J lost 0 bases, and 11 bases lay in between. This CDR3 reads CAWSVRAALNTEAFF. The DNA for the CDR3 is TGTGCCTGGAGTGTACGGGCAGCCTTGAACACTGAAGCTTTCTTT. The full variable domain, its missing parts supplied by reference TRBV30 and TRBJ1-1, is SQTIHQWPATLVQPVGSPLSLECTVEGTSNPNLYWYRQAAGRGLQLLFYSVGIGQISSEVPQNLSASRPQDRQFILSSKKLLLSDSGFYLCAWSVRAALNTEAFFGQGTRLTVV.

This clone occurred a few times. The chain carries TRBV5-1 and TRBJ2-6; TRBD1 is a possible D gene (5 bases). Trimming took 1 base from V and 0 from J, leaving 14 bases between them. The germline gives CDR1 SGHRS, CDR2 YFSETQ. There are 18 residues in the CDR3. CDR3 amino acids: CASSLTTDAYSGANVLTF. For the CDR3, the DNA is TGCGCCAGCAGCTTGACGACAGATGCCTACTCTGGGGCCAACGTCCTGACTTTC.

This clone was seen a handful of times. The chain joins TRBV20-1 to TRBJ1-1; the D is unclear. The CDR3 covers 11 residues. With 1 base removed from V and 8 bases from J, the gap between germline ends came to 8 bases. Germline V lookup: CDR1 DFQATT, CDR2 SNEGSKA (reference sequence). CDR3 protein: CSARGLSEAFF. The CDR3 DNA reads TGCAGTGCTAGAGGGTTATCCGAAGCTTTCTTT.

This chain links TRBV4-2 with TRBJ2-5, with D perhaps being TRBD1 or TRBD2 (5 bases each). V was pared by 4 bases and J by 6 bases, with 15 bases between. CDR3 length: 14 amino acids. Germline values: CDR1 LGHNA, CDR2 YNFKEQ. As DNA, the CDR3 is TGTGCCAGCAGCCGGTTCCAGGGAGAAAAGACCCAGTACTTC. It is translated as CASSRFQGEKTQYF.

This clone has only a few counts. This chain joins TRBV5-1 and TRBJ2-5; TRBD1 might be the D (5 bases). The CDR3 has 15 amino acids. Germline lookup yields CDR1 SGHRS and CDR2 YFSETQ. The V gene lost 4 bases and the J gene lost 2 bases, with 15 bases spanning the gap. CDR3 residues: CASSLTATKQETQYF. The DNA for the CDR3 is TGCGCCAGCAGCCTGACAGCTACGAAACAAGAGACCCAGTACTTC.

In its sample, this clone was seen once. J is TRBJ2-7 and V is TRBV30; D might be TRBD2 (6 bases). V was shortened by 8 bases and J by 7 bases, with 15 bases between the two germline ends. The germline gives CDR1 GTSNPN, CDR2 SVGIG (reference sequence). The CDR3 runs 11 residues. The CDR3, as DNA: TGTGCCCGAGAGGTTGCGGGGGAGCAGTACTTC. Translating gives CAREVAGEQYF. The full variable domain, completed using reference TRBV30 and TRBJ2-7, is SQTIHQWPATLVQPVGSPLSLECTVEGTSNPNLYWYRQAAGRGLQLLFYSVGIGQISSEVPQNLSASRPQDRQFILSSKKLLLSDSGFYLCAREVAGEQYFGPGTRLTVT.

A note on this clone: A much larger clone is a single base away; this may be a read error. The chain carries TRBV11-1 and TRBJ2-5; D is unclear. The V and J ends lost 1 base and 4 bases respectively, with 1 base between them. Germline-derived CDR1 and CDR2 are SGHAT and FQDESV (reference sequence). This CDR3 comprises 11 residues. The CDR3 here is CASSLGETQYF. CDR3 DNA sequence: TGTGCCAGCAGCTTAGGAGAGACCCAGTACTTC.

V is TRBV11-3 and J is TRBJ1-6; D unresolved. V dropped 5 bases and J dropped 5 bases, with 10 bases sitting between them. The CDR3 contains 14 residues. The germline V gene encodes CDR1 SGHNT and CDR2 YENEEA. CDR3 protein: CASSQNFNNSPLHF. The CDR3 coding sequence is TGTGCCAGCAGCCAGAACTTTAATAATTCACCCCTCCACTTT.

In this sample, this clone turned up a few times. Written as DNA, the CDR3 is TGTGCCAGCAGTGAGAGAGACGCCATATATTTT. Protein: CASSERDAIYF. This sequence joins TRBV2 and TRBJ1-3; no clear D. The germline CDR1 and CDR2 sequences are SNHLY and FYNNEI. The CDR3 has 11 amino acids. V lost 3 bases to trimming and J lost 11 bases, with 8 bases between them.

The chain carries TRBV7-6 and TRBJ2-7; either TRBD1 or TRBD2 may fit D (5 bases each). This CDR3 has 15 amino acids. With 5 bases removed from V and 0 bases from J, the gap between germline ends came to 14 bases. The germline gives CDR1 SGHVS, CDR2 FNYEAQ. CDR3 sequence: CASSPGTDFSYEQYF. CDR3 DNA sequence: TGTGCCAGCAGCCCAGGGACGGACTTCTCCTACGAGCAGTACTTC.

The chain carries TRBV5-1 and TRBJ2-2; 7 bases are shared with TRBD1. Germline V lookup: CDR1 SGHRS, CDR2 YFSETQ. This CDR3 is built from 15 residues. Trimming took 0 bases from V and 5 from J; bases not matched to a gene: 4. In DNA, the CDR3 is TGCGCCAGCAGCTTGGAGGGGGCCGGAACCGGGGAGCTGTTTTTT. Translation: CASSLEGAGTGELFF.

The CDR3 bases are TGCAGCGTCGTATGGCCAACTAATGAAAAACTGTTTTTT. Its translation is CSVVWPTNEKLFF. This chain links TRBV29-1 with TRBJ1-4; D remains ambiguous. The CDR3 is 13 amino acids. In germline, CDR1 is SQVTM, CDR2 ANQGSEA. Trimming took 6 bases from V and 0 from J, leaving 8 bases between them.

The chain joins TRBV1 to TRBJ2-5. TRBV1 is flagged as a pseudogene. The CDR3 spans 16 residues. This CDR3 reads CTSPALPGPPGETQYF. In DNA form, the CDR3 reads TGCACCAGTCCAGCCCTTCCGGGACCTCCTGGAGAGACCCAGTACTTC.

The chain has TRBV4-2 and TRBJ1-6, with D possibly being TRBD1 (5 bases). This CDR3 comprises 15 residues. The germline gives CDR1 LGHNA, CDR2 YNFKEQ. V lost 0 bases and J lost 7, with 10 bases in between. The CDR3 spells CASSQEWQGNSPLHF. DNA for the CDR3: TGTGCCAGCAGCCAAGAGTGGCAGGGAAATTCACCCCTCCACTTT.

The chain recombines TRBV5-6 with TRBJ1-6, with 10 bases lining up with TRBD1. The CDR3 contains 17 residues. Germline V lookup: CDR1 SGHDT, CDR2 YYEEEE. With V trimmed by 4 bases and J by 0 bases, 4 bases remained unmatched. In DNA, the CDR3 is TGTGCCAGCAGCCTCGGACAGGGGGGCTCCTATAATTCACCCCTCCACTTT. The encoded protein is CASSLGQGGSYNSPLHF.